Listed here are 24 T cell receptor beta chains from one sample, sequenced in a study of post-analysis software for immune sequencing data. Regarding the study as a whole: The five TRBV segments detected at higher frequency in patients than in controls included TRBV5-6, TRBV5-1 and TRBV20-1.

These receptors are not linked to any known antigen. The TCR beta cDNA libraries contained unique molecular identifiers. In TCRdb, the PCR reads were re-called with MiXCR into one record per CDR3 protein. In the table there are approximately 630,000 distinct CDR3 sequences, around 60% of which are singletons. Input material: blood. The receptors derive from a girl aged 2 to 9 with multiple sclerosis.

In this sample, this clonotype turned up once. The gene calls are TRBV11-2 and TRBJ2-5, with TRBD1 as a possible D gene (5 bases). Germline CDR1 is SGHAT and CDR2 is FQNNGV. This CDR3 comprises 16 residues. V dropped 0 bases and J dropped 1 base, with 12 bases sitting between them. In DNA, the CDR3 is TGTGCCAGCAGCTTAGATACAGGCCTATTCCAAGAGACCCAGTACTTC. It specifies CASSLDTGLFQETQYF.

V usage is TRBV3-1 and J usage is TRBJ1-2, with D maybe TRBD1 (6 bases). The V end was cut by 0 bases, the J end by 8 bases, with 13 bases between. Germline CDR1 reads LGHDT; CDR2 reads YNNKEL (reference sequence). This CDR3 spans 14 amino acids. CDR3 amino acids: CASSQESRGRGYTF. The CDR3 DNA sequence: TGTGCCAGCAGCCAAGAGTCCAGGGGAAGAGGCTACACCTTC.

The J gene is TRBJ2-3, the V gene TRBV3-1; 8 bases match TRBD2. CDR3 length: 18 residues. Trimming at V came to 1 base and at J to 3 bases, leaving 12 bases not matched to a gene. Germline loops: CDR1 LGHDT, CDR2 YNNKEL (reference sequence). In DNA, the CDR3 is TGTGCCAGCAGCCAAGGACCGGGAGGTAGCGGGAAAACAGATACGCAGTATTTT. Translated: CASSQGPGGSGKTDTQYF.

The chain has TRBV7-9 and TRBJ2-3; maybe TRBD2 (5 bases). This CDR3 is built from 14 residues. From germline, CDR1 is SEHNR and CDR2 FQNEAQ (reference sequence). Between the trimmed V and J ends, which lost 9 bases and 1 base, there was a span of 14 bases. The CDR3 DNA reads TGTGCCAGTCCACTAGATCCCGGCACAGATACGCAGTATTTT. Translation: CASPLDPGTDTQYF.

The chain couples TRBV12-3 or TRBV12-4 to TRBJ2-5, with TRBD2 identical over 14 bases. There are 17 residues in the CDR3. The V gene end was trimmed by 5 bases and the J gene end by 1 base; junction bases not matched to a gene: 6. DNA of the CDR3: TGTGCCAGCAGTACGGGACTAGCGGGAGATACCCAAGAGACCCAGTACTTC. Translation gives CASSTGLAGDTQETQYF.

Written as DNA, the CDR3 is TGCGCCAGCAGCCAAGGGGGACAGGGAACAGATACGCAGTATTTT. Its protein is CASSQGGQGTDTQYF. The chain employs TRBV4-3 and TRBJ2-3; 9 nucleotides align to TRBD1. Germline-derived CDR1 and CDR2 are LGHNA and YSLEER. The CDR3 is made up of 15 amino acids. V was pared by 1 base and J by 3 bases, with 2 bases of the junction left unmatched.

V usage is TRBV18 and J usage is TRBJ2-5; D is perhaps TRBD2 (5 bases). The germline gives CDR1 KGHSH, CDR2 LQKENI. The CDR3 sequence is 14 residues long. Trimming cost V 6 bases and J 5 bases, with 16 bases left between them. CDR3 in amino acids: CASSPEGRRETQYF. The CDR3 DNA reads as TGTGCCAGCTCCCCCGAAGGTCGGAGGGAGACCCAGTACTTC.

The chain joins TRBV7-2 to TRBJ1-2, with D maybe TRBD1 (5 bases). Per the germline V gene, CDR1 is SGHTA and CDR2 is FQGNSA. This CDR3 region has 15 residues. The V end lost 1 base, the J end lost 3 bases, and 12 bases lay between the germline ends. The CDR3 DNA is TGTGCCAGCAGCTTAGGATCAGGGTTTCACTATGGCTACACCTTC. This encodes CASSLGSGFHYGYTF.

This clonotype was seen a single time. The chain carries TRBV20-1 and TRBJ2-7; TRBD1 is a possible D gene (5 bases). V was clipped by 5 bases and J by 2 bases, with 13 bases between them. The CDR3 is 13 residues long. Germline lookup yields CDR1 DFQATT and CDR2 SNEGSKA (reference sequence). CDR3 in amino acids: CSAPPQGPYEQYF. CDR3 bases: TGCAGTGCTCCGCCTCAGGGTCCCTACGAGCAGTACTTC.

This clonotype was picked up a small number of times. The chain carries TRBV12-3 or TRBV12-4 and TRBJ1-3; perhaps TRBD1 as D (5 bases). The CDR3 is 14 residues long. The ends were cut back, 5 bases at V and 0 bases at J, with 8 bases in the middle. This CDR3 is CASSPGRSGNTIYF. The CDR3 bases are TGTGCCAGCAGTCCGGGACGCTCTGGAAACACCATATATTTT.

This chain connects TRBV18 to TRBJ1-1; 9 bases match TRBD1. The germline gives CDR1 KGHSH, CDR2 LQKENI. V gave up 2 bases and J gave up 4 bases; unmatched junction bases: 5. The CDR3 covers 15 residues. CDR3 bases: TGTGCCAGCTCACCAGATACAGGGGGCCTCACTGAAGCTTTCTTT. Protein: CASSPDTGGLTEAFF. Combining the CDR3 with reference TRBV18 and TRBJ1-1 gives the whole variable domain NAGVMQNPRHLVRRRGQEARLRCSPMKGHSHVYWYRQLPEEGLKFMVYLQKENIIDESGMPKERFSAEFPKEGPSILRIQQVVRGDSAAYFCASSPDTGGLTEAFFGQGTRLTVV.

This clonotype has only a few counts. The V call is TRBV20-1, the J call TRBJ2-7; D remains unclear. The germline gives CDR1 DFQATT, CDR2 SNEGSKA (reference sequence). CDR3 length equals 12 residues. V lost 6 bases and J lost 1, with 10 bases in between. Here the CDR3 reads CSAKAASYEQYF. The CDR3, as DNA: TGCAGTGCCAAAGCCGCATCCTACGAGCAGTACTTC.

The chain uses TRBV20-1 and TRBJ2-5; a possible D gene is TRBD2 (7 bases). Germline V gene sequence: CDR1 DFQATT, CDR2 SNEGSKA (reference sequence). This CDR3 contains 14 residues. V lost 2 bases, J lost 2 bases, and 12 bases lay in between. CDR3 amino acids: CSARRGGGQETQYF. Here the CDR3 DNA reads TGCAGTGCTAGAAGAGGGGGGGGTCAAGAGACCCAGTACTTC.

This clonotype was observed a handful of times. The chain recombines TRBV5-1 with TRBJ2-3, with 7 nucleotides matching TRBD1. CDR3 length equals 18 residues. CDR1 is SGHRS and CDR2 is YFSETQ in the germline V gene. V trimming: 5 bases; J trimming: 2 bases; junction bases outside the gene matches: 17. The CDR3 DNA is TGCGCCAGCAGTTCTAATTCCCGGGGACAGCAGACCACAGATACGCAGTATTTT. It is translated as CASSSNSRGQQTTDTQYF.

This clonotype was counted only a few times. The V and J genes are TRBV10-3 and TRBJ2-1, with a possible D match to TRBD2 (7 bases). The CDR3 is made up of 17 amino acids. Germline V gene lookup returns CDR1 ENHRY and CDR2 SYGVKD. Deletions cut 4 bases from V and 0 bases from J, with 16 bases between. The CDR3 DNA follows: TGTGCCATCAGTGGTGGGGGGGGCTCCTACTCCTACAATGAGCAGTTCTTC. Translating gives CAISGGGGSYSYNEQFF.

The chain joins TRBV5-1 to TRBJ2-1; TRBD2 aligns across 10 bases. CDR3 length equals 17 residues. Trimming at V came to 0 bases and at J to 7 bases, leaving 10 bases not matched to a gene. Germline loops: CDR1 SGHRS, CDR2 YFSETQ. CDR3 in amino acids: CASSLAGLAGEANEQFF. The CDR3 nucleotides read TGCGCCAGCAGCTTGGCGGGGCTAGCGGGAGAAGCAAATGAGCAGTTCTTC. Full variable domain (missing parts from reference TRBV5-1 and TRBJ2-1): KAGVTQTPRYLIKTRGQQVTLSCSPISGHRSVSWYQQTPGQGLQFLFEYFSETQRNKGNFPGRFSGRQFSNSRSEMNVSTLELGDSALYLCASSLAGLAGEANEQFFGPGTRLTVL.

The table lists this clonotype with a few counts. The chain links TRBV4-3 to TRBJ2-6; D uncertain. This CDR3 spans 17 amino acids. V was pared by 0 bases and J by 1 base, with 10 bases between. CDR1 LGHNA and CDR2 YSLEER come from the germline V gene. For the CDR3, the DNA is TGCGCCAGCAGCCAAGATTTAGGGTTATCTGGGGCCAACGTCCTGACTTTC. Translated, it gives CASSQDLGLSGANVLTF.

V and J are TRBV20-1 and TRBJ2-3, with TRBD2 identical over 7 bases. The CDR3 contains 17 residues. Germline-derived CDR1 and CDR2 are DFQATT and SNEGSKA (reference sequence). J was trimmed by 3 bases and V by 0 bases; bases with no gene match: 12. The CDR3 loop is CSARDVQSGGETDTQYF. The CDR3 region has the DNA TGCAGTGCTAGAGATGTCCAGTCGGGAGGCGAGACAGATACGCAGTATTTT.

This clonotype turned up a few times. The chain links TRBV11-1 to TRBJ2-3, with D tentatively TRBD1 (5 bases). V was trimmed by 1 base and J by 6 bases, leaving 11 bases between them. In germline, CDR1 is SGHAT, CDR2 FQDESV (reference sequence). The CDR3 runs 14 residues. The chain's CDR3 is CASSLEGVGDTQYF. CDR3 DNA sequence: TGTGCCAGCAGCTTAGAAGGGGTAGGGGATACGCAGTATTTT.

The rearrangement uses TRBV7-2 and TRBJ2-5; D unclear. Trimming took 1 base from V and 2 from J, leaving 14 bases between them. Germline V gene lookup returns CDR1 SGHTA and CDR2 FQGNSA. The CDR3 runs 16 residues. CDR3 sequence (DNA): TGTGCCAGCAGCTTAGAGGGCCTGCCCAGACAAGAGACCCAGTACTTC. It encodes CASSLEGLPRQETQYF.

The V call is TRBV7-2, the J call TRBJ1-1; no clear D. The CDR3 covers 14 residues. The V gene lost 5 bases and the J gene lost 1 base, with 11 bases spanning the gap. The germline V gene has CDR1 SGHTA and CDR2 FQGNSA. Here the CDR3 DNA reads TGTGCCAGCAGCATCCCCGAAAGGAACACTGAAGCTTTCTTT. Translating gives CASSIPERNTEAFF.

The chain recombines TRBV15 with TRBJ1-1; D is unclear. V lost 2 bases and J 0 bases, leaving 4 bases between the germline ends. Germline assignment: CDR1 LNHNV and CDR2 YYDKDF (reference sequence). This CDR3 is built from 13 residues. This chain's CDR3 is CATSRNMNTEAFF. The CDR3 nucleotides are TGTGCCACCAGCAGAAACATGAACACTGAAGCTTTCTTT. Filled out from reference TRBV15 and TRBJ1-1, the complete variable domain reads DAMVIQNPRYQVTQFGKPVTLSCSQTLNHNVMYWYQQKSSQAPKLLFHYYDKDFNNEADTPDNFQSRRPNTSFCFLDIRSPGLGDTAMYLCATSRNMNTEAFFGQGTRLTVV.

Only a few counts were recorded for this clonotype. The V and J genes are TRBV5-8 and TRBJ2-7; 9 positions match TRBD1. The V gene end was trimmed by 5 bases and the J gene end by 0 bases; junction bases not matched to a gene: 3. From germline, CDR1 is SGHTS and CDR2 YDEGEE. This CDR3 has 14 amino acids. CDR3 protein: CASRMTGGSYEQYF. The CDR3 bases are TGTGCCAGCAGGATGACAGGGGGCTCCTACGAGCAGTACTTC.

This clonotype showed up just a few times. The rearrangement uses TRBV29-1 and TRBJ2-5; TRBD1 might be the D (5 bases). This CDR3 is 12 amino acids long. Trimming pared 2 bases from V and 4 bases from J, leaving 8 bases between. Germline V lookup: CDR1 SQVTM, CDR2 ANQGSEA. CDR3 nucleotides: TGCAGCGTTGAACGCAGGGTAGAGACCCAGTACTTC. Protein product: CSVERRVETQYF.